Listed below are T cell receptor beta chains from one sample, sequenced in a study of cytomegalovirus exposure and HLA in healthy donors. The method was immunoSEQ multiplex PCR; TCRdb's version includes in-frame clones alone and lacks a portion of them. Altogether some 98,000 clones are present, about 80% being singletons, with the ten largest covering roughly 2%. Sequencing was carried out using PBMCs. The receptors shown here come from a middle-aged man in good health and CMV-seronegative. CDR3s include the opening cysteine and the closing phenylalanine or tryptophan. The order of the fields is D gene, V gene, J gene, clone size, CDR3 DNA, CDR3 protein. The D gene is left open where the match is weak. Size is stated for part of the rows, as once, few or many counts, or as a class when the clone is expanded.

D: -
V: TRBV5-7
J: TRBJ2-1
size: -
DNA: TGTGCCAGCAGCCCCCCCCGTTGTGAGCAGTTCTTC
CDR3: CASSPPRCEQFF

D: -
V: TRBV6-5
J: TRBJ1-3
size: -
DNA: TGTGCCAGCGGCCCAGCTGACACCTCTGGAAACACCATATATTTT
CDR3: CASGPADTSGNTIYF

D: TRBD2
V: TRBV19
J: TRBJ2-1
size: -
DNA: TGTGCCAGTAGTATAAGCGGGAAGGGCAATGAGCAGTTCTTC
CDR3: CASSISGKGNEQFF

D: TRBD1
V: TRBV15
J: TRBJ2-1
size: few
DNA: TGTGCCACCAGCGGACAGGGTAGGGATGAGCAGTTCTTC
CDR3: CATSGQGRDEQFF

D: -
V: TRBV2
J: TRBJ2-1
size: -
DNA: TGTGCCAGCAAGTTCGTCAGGGACAATGAGCAGTTCTTC
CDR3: CASKFVRDNEQFF

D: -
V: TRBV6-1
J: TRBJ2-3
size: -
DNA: TGTGCCAGCACCGGCCAGGTCACAGATACGCAGTATTTT
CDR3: CASTGQVTDTQYF

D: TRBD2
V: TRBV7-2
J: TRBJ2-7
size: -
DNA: TGTGCCAGCAGCAAAAGTAGCGGGAGCTACGAGCAGTACTTC
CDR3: CASSKSSGSYEQYF

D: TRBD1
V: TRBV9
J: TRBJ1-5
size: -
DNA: TGTGCCAGCAGCGTAGGGACAGGGTACGGTCAGCCCCAGCATTTT
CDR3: CASSVGTGYGQPQHF

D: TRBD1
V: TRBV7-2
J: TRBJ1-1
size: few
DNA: TGTGCCAGCCTCGGACAGGGGTACACTGAAGCTTTCTTT
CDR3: CASLGQGYTEAFF

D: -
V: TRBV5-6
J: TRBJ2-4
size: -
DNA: TGTGCCAGCAGCTCAGCGTACTGGAACATTCAGTACTTC
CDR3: CASSSAYWNIQYF

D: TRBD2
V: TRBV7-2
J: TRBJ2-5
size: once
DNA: TGTGCCAGCAGCTTAGCAACCCTAGCGGGAGGGTACCAAGAGACCCAGTACTTC
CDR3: CASSLATLAGGYQETQYF

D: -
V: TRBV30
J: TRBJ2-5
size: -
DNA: TGTGCCTGGAGTATCCGACAGGTTGAGGGGACCCAGTACTTC
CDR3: CAWSIRQVEGTQYF

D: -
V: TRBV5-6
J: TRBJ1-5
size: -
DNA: TGTGCCAGCAGCACCGGGACAAATAGCAATCAGCCCCAGCATTTT
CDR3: CASSTGTNSNQPQHF

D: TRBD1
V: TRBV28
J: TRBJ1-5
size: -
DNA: TGTGCCAGCAGTTTATCTTCTCTCGAGGACAGGGGGAACAATCAGCCCCAGCATTTT
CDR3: CASSLSSLEDRGNNQPQHF

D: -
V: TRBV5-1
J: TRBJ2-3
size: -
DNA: TGCGCCACCTCCGGGGACGGGAGTAGAGATACGCAGTATTTT
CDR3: CATSGDGSRDTQYF

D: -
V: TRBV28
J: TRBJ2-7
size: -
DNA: TGTGCCAGCAGTACAGGCTCCTACGAGCAGTACTTC
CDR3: CASSTGSYEQYF

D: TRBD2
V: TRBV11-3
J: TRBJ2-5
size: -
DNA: TGTGCCAGCAGCTTGGGTAGCGGGGGAAAAGAGACCCAGTACTTC
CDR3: CASSLGSGGKETQYF

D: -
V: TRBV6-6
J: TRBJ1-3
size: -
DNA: TGTGCCAGCAGTTCATCCGAGGTCTCTGGAAACACCATATATTTT
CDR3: CASSSSEVSGNTIYF

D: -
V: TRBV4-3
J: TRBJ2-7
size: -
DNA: TGCGCCAGCAGCCAAGAAACGGGGAATACCTACGAGCAGTACTTC
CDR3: CASSQETGNTYEQYF

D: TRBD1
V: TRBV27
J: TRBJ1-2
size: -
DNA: TGTGCCAGCAGTTTATTGACCATGCGCCCAGGGGGTTTCGATGGCTACACCTTC
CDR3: CASSLLTMRPGGFDGYTF

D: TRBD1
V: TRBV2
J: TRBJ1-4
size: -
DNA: TGTGCCAGCAGTACCGGGACAGGCTTAACCGGGGTCGAAAAACTGTTTTTT
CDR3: CASSTGTGLTGVEKLFF

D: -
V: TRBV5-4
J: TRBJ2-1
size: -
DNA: TGTGCCAGCAGCTTTCACGCGAATGAGCAGTTCTTC
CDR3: CASSFHANEQFF

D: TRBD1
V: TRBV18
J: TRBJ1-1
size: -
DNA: TGTGCCAGCTCACCCCGGGACAGGGGGCCCAACACTGAAGCTTTCTTT
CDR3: CASSPRDRGPNTEAFF

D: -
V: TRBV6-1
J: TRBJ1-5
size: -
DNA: TGTGCCAGCAGTGCACGGTGGAGCAATCAGCCCCAGCATTTT
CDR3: CASSARWSNQPQHF

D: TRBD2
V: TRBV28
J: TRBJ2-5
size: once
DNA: TGTGCCAGCAGTAGCGGGGGTATGCAGACCCAGTACTTC
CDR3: CASSSGGMQTQYF

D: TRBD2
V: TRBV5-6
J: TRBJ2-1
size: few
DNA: TGTGCCAGCAGCTTAGGCGGGAGGACGAACAATGAGCAGTTCTTC
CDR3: CASSLGGRTNNEQFF

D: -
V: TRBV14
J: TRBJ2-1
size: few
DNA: TGTGCCAGCAGCCAAGCACGCGGGGCTGAGCAGTTCTTC
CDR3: CASSQARGAEQFF

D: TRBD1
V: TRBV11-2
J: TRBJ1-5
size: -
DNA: TGTGCCAGCAGCTTTGAGGGGGCCAGCAATCAGCCCCAGCATTTT
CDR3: CASSFEGASNQPQHF